This T cell receptor beta chain was sequenced in a study of regulatory T cells in long-lasting Graves disease. Findings and caveats of the study: Persistent cases favored TRBV28, TRBJ1-2 and TRBJ2-5.

V dropped 3 bases and J dropped 10 bases, with 10 bases sitting between them. The CDR3 consists of 12 residues. Time point specified: newly diagnosed GD, antithyroid drugs for less than 3 months. There was RNA extracted from PBMCs, and the TCR library was made from it. Building the TCR beta libraries relied on iRepertoire HTBI primers, and CDR3 regions underwent Arm-PCR. TCRdb ran MiXCR on the multiplex PCR reads and lists one entry per CDR3 protein. The sample yields about 560,000 distinct CDR3 sequences, 15% to 20% seen once. This clonotype was found a few times. Antigen unknown. This sample was shared with a second study, whose subject was T cells in Graves' hyperthyroidism and ophthalmopathy.

This receptor was taken from a man younger than 30 with Graves disease. The input for sequencing was peripheral blood mononuclear cells (PBMCs), taken at new diagnosis, from a patient treated with antithyroid drugs. The genes are TRBV12-3 or TRBV12-4 and TRBJ2-1; D gene unclear. Here the CDR3 DNA reads TGTGCCAGCAGTTTTATCTCGGCCGAGCAGTTCTTC. Translation gives CASSFISAEQFF.